This T cell receptor (beta chain) emerged from a study of brain metastases from non-small cell lung cancer. CDR1 and CDR2 from the germline V gene are SGHTA and FQGNSA. Trimming cost V 4 bases and J 4 bases, with 13 bases left between them. The CDR3 extends over 14 amino acids. Sequencing used immunoSEQ multiplex PCR; TCRdb keeps in-frame clones, though not all of them. The repertoire includes hundreds of clones, more than 85% of them detected once, and over 15% sits in the top ten. V gene TRBV7-2 combines with J gene TRBJ1-2, with D possibly being TRBD1 (5 bases). The source of this sequence is a donor aged 40 or over with non-small cell lung cancer. Sequencing used tumor-adjacent normal tissue. The CDR3 loop reads CASSSNRQIYGYTF. The CDR3 DNA reads as TGTGCCAGCAGCTCAAACCGACAGATCTATGGCTACACCTTC.